This T cell receptor (beta chain) derives from a study of shared clonotypes between healthy human individuals. The length of the CDR3 is 15 residues. Germline loops: CDR1 SGHAT, CDR2 FQNNGV. The V gene lost 5 bases and the J gene lost 1 base, with 15 bases spanning the gap. Clones were read by immunoSEQ multiplex PCR, and TCRdb kept only the in-frame ones, dropping some. The data show 2 million to 3 million clones, 93% seen once. The sequenced sample consisted of naive CD4+ T cells from PBMCs. Subset of the sample: CD45RA+ positively selected. The TCR comes from a man aged 18-30 years in good health. Some clones in this sample may be carry-over from other donors' samples. The rearrangement links TRBV11-2 to TRBJ2-7, with D perhaps assigned TRBD1 or TRBD2 (6 bases each). In nucleotides, the CDR3 is TGTGCCAGCAGCACCCGTCCGGGGGCGTCCTACGAGCAGTACTTC. As protein: CASSTRPGASYEQYF.